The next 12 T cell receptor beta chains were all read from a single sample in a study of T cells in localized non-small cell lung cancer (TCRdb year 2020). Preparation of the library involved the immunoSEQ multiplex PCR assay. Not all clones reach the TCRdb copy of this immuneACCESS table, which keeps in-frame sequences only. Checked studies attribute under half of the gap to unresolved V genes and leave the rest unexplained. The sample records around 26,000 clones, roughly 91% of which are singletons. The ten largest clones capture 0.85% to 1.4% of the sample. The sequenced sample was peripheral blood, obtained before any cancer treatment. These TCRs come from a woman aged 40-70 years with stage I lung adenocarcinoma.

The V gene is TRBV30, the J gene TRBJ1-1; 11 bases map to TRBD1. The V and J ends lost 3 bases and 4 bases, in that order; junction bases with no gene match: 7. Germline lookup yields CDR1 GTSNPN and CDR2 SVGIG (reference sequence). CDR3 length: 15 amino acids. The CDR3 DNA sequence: TGTGCCTGGAGGCCTCTTGGGACAGGGGGCACTGAAGCTTTCTTT. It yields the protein CAWRPLGTGGTEAFF.

CDR3 protein: CASSQDRGNTGELFF. In DNA, the CDR3 is TGCGCCAGCAGCCAAGACAGGGGGAACACCGGGGAGCTGTTTTTT. The V and J genes are TRBV4-3 and TRBJ2-2; a possible D gene is TRBD1 (6 bases). The CDR3 runs 15 residues. The germline CDR1 and CDR2 sequences are LGHNA and YSLEER. Between the trimmed V and J ends, which lost 0 bases and 1 base, there was a span of 6 bases.

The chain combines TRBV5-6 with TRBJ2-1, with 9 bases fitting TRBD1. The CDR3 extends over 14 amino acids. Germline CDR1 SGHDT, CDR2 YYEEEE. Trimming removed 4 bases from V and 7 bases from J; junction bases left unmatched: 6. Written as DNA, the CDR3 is TGTGCCAGCAGCCCACAGGGGGCATGGAATGAGCAGTTCTTC. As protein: CASSPQGAWNEQFF.

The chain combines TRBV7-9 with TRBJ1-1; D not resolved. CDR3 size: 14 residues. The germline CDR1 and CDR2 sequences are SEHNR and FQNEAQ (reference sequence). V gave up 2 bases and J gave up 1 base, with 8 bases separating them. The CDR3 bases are TGTGCCAGCAGCTTACCCAGACAGAACACTGAAGCTTTCTTT. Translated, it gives CASSLPRQNTEAFF. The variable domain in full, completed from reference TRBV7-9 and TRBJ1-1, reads DTGVSQNPRHKITKRGQNVTFRCDPISEHNRLYWYRQTLGQGPEFLTYFQNEAQLEKSRLLSDRFSAERPKGSFSTLEIQRTEQGDSAMYLCASSLPRQNTEAFFGQGTRLTVV.

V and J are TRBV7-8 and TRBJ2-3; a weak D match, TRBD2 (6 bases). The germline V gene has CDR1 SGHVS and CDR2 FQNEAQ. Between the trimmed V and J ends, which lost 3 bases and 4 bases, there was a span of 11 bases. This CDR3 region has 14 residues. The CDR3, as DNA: TGTGCCAGCAGCTTCACTAGCAGGTCAGATACGCAGTATTTT. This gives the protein CASSFTSRSDTQYF. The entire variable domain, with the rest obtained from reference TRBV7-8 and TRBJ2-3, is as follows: GAGVSQSPRYKVAKRGQDVALRCDPISGHVSLFWYQQALGQGPEFLTYFQNEAQLDKSGLPSDRFFAERPEGSVSTLKIQRTQQEDSAVYLCASSFTSRSDTQYFGPGTRLTVL.

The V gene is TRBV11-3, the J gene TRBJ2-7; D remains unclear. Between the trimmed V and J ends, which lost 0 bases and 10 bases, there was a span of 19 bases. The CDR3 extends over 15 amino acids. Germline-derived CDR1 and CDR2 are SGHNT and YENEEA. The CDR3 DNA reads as TGTGCCAGCAGCTTAGATCGTGACGGTGTACGAGCCCAGTACTTC. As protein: CASSLDRDGVRAQYF.

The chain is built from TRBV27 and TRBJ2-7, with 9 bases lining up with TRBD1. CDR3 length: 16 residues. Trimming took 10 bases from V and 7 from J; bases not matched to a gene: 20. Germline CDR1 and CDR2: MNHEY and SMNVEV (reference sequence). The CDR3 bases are TGTGCCACTACAAGAGGGGGGACAGGGCCTGGGAGAGAGCAGTACTTC. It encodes CATTRGGTGPGREQYF.

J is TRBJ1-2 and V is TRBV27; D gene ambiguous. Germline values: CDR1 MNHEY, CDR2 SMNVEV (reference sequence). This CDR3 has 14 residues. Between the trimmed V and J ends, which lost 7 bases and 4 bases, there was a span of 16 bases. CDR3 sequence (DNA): TGTGCCAGCATCCTCGGTGGGGATAGCTATGGCTACACCTTC. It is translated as CASILGGDSYGYTF.

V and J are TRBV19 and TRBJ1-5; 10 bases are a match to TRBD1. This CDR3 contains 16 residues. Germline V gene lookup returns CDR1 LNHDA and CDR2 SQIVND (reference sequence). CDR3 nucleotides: TGTGCGTGCTGCAGGGGACAGGGGAAAAGCAATCAGCCCCAGCATTTT. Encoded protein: CACCRGQGKSNQPQHF.

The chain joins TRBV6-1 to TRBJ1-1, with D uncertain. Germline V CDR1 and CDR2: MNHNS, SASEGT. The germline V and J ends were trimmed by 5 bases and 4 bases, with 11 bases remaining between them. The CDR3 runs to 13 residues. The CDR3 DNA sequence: TGTGCCAGCAGTCTCCAGGAGGGCACTGAAGCTTTCTTT. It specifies CASSLQEGTEAFF.

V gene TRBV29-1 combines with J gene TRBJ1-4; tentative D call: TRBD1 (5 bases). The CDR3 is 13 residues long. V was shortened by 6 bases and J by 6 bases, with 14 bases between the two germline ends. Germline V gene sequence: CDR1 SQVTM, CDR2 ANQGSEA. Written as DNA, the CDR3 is TGCAGCGTGGGGGGGGGTGCCGATGAAAAACTGTTTTTT. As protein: CSVGGGADEKLFF.

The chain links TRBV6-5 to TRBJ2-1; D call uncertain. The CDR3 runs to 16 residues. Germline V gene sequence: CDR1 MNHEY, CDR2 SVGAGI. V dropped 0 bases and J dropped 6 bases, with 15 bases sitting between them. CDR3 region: CASSYSVNRLINEQFF. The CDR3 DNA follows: TGTGCCAGCAGTTACTCGGTAAACAGACTTATCAATGAGCAGTTCTTC.